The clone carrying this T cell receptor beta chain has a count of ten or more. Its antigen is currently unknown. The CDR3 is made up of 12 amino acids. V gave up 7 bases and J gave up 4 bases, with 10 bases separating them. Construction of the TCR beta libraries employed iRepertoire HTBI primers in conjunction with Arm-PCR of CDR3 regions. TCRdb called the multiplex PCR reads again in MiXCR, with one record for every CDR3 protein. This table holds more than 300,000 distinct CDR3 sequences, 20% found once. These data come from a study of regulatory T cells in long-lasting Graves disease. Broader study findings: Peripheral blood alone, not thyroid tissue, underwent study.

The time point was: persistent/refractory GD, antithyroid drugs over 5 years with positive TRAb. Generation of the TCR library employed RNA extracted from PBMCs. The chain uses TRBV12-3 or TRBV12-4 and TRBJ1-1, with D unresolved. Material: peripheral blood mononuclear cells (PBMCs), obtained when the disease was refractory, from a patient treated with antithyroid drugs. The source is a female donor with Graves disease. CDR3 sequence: CASTLRSTEAFF. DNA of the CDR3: TGTGCCAGCACCCTGCGTAGCACTGAAGCTTTCTTT.